A single sample gave rise to the 18 T cell receptor beta chains below, sequenced in a study of cytomegalovirus exposure and HLA in healthy donors (dated by TCRdb to about 2017). Libraries came from the immunoSEQ multiplex PCR assay. The multiplex PCR relied on a mix of 60 forward primers for TCR Vbeta segments and 13 reverse primers for TCR Jbeta segments. Drawn from immuneACCESS, this table holds only the in-frame rearrangements with V and J called that TCRdb kept. Clones are partly lost; checked studies trace under half to an unresolved V gene and leave the rest unexplained. Within this sample are a few hundred thousand clones, with 80% to 95% of them counted one time only. The ten top clones hold 1.7% of the sample. What was sequenced was PBMCs. These receptors all stem from a girl aged 2-15 years in good health and CMV-seronegative.

V is TRBV5-1 and J is TRBJ2-3, with TRBD2 matching 9 bases. The CDR3 length is 20 residues. The J segment lost 6 bases and the V segment lost 0 bases, leaving 20 bases of the junction unmatched. The V gene's germline CDR1 is SGHRS and CDR2 YFSETQ. In DNA form, the CDR3 reads TGCGCCAGCAGCTTGGTAGTTCATGGTAGCGGGAGTGGGGTCCTGGATACGCAGTATTTT. Its translation is CASSLVVHGSGSGVLDTQYF.

The chain recombines TRBV7-6 with TRBJ2-2; 13 bases align to TRBD2. V lost 6 bases, J lost 4 bases, and 5 bases stayed unmatched. Germline V CDR1 and CDR2: SGHVS, FNYEAQ. The CDR3 consists of 16 residues. The CDR3 sequence is CASSHRTSGSTGELFF. The CDR3 nucleotides are TGTGCCAGCAGTCACAGGACTAGCGGGAGCACCGGGGAGCTGTTTTTT.

The rearrangement joins TRBV6-6 to TRBJ2-7, with TRBD1 matching over 11 bases. Unmatched junction bases numbered 4, after V lost 6 bases and J lost 3 bases. Germline V lookup: CDR1 MNHNY, CDR2 SVGAGI (reference sequence). The CDR3 is made up of 14 amino acids. The CDR3 DNA is TGTGCCAGCAGACTGGGACAGGGGGTCTACGAGCAGTACTTC. Its translation is CASRLGQGVYEQYF.

The gene calls are TRBV6-6 and TRBJ1-1; a weak D match, TRBD1 (5 bases). Between the trimmed V and J ends, which lost 7 bases and 2 bases, there was a span of 14 bases. Germline V gives CDR1 MNHNY, CDR2 SVGAGI (reference sequence). This CDR3 has 14 residues. CDR3 residues: CASTQGWGNTEAFF. In DNA, the CDR3 is TGTGCCAGCACCCAGGGTTGGGGAAACACTGAAGCTTTCTTT.

J is TRBJ2-7 and V is TRBV28, with TRBD1 identical over 11 bases. Per the germline V gene, CDR1 is MDHEN and CDR2 is SYDVKM. Trimming cost V 6 bases and J 7 bases; bases outside gene matches: 14. The CDR3 has 16 amino acids. CDR3 DNA sequence: TGTGCCAGCAGACCCTGGGAAGGACAGGGGGCTAAAGAGCAGTACTTC. Translated, it gives CASRPWEGQGAKEQYF. Using reference TRBV28 and TRBJ2-7 for the parts outside the CDR3, the full variable domain is DVKVTQSSRYLVKRTGEKVFLECVQDMDHENMFWYRQDPGLGLRLIYFSYDVKMKEKGDIPEGYSVSREKKERFSLILESASTNQTSMYLCASRPWEGQGAKEQYFGPGTRLTVT.

The chain carries TRBV29-1 and TRBJ2-1; 8 nucleotides align to TRBD1. CDR1 is SQVTM, CDR2 ANQGSEA, per germline. Trimming at V came to 5 bases and at J to 5 bases, leaving 17 bases not matched to a gene. The CDR3 is 17 amino acids. CDR3 bases: TGCAGCGTTCATCCGCAGGAATGGGCGACAGGGGACAATGAGCAGTTCTTC. Translating it yields CSVHPQEWATGDNEQFF.

The chain employs TRBV2 and TRBJ1-1; D might be TRBD1 (6 bases). The germline V and J ends were trimmed by 0 bases and 10 bases, with 12 bases remaining between them. CDR1 and CDR2 from the germline V gene are SNHLY and FYNNEI. The CDR3 has 13 amino acids. The CDR3 sequence: CASSEARAGVAFF. In DNA, the CDR3 is TGTGCCAGCAGTGAAGCGCGGGCAGGGGTAGCTTTCTTT.

About this clone itself: The junction shows a germline mismatch at one end, possibly a read error. The chain links TRBV11-2 to TRBJ1-1; no clear D. Germline V gene data show CDR1 as SGHAT and CDR2 as FQNNGV. The CDR3 length is 11 residues. The CDR3 loop is CASSSGLQSRF. The DNA of the CDR3 is TGTGCCAGCAGCTCGGGTCTCCAGTCTCGATTT.

This chain connects TRBV4-1 to TRBJ1-1; no definite D call. The CDR3 extends over 13 amino acids. Germline-derived CDR1 and CDR2 are MGHRA and YSYEKL. Trimming removed 4 bases at V and 1 base at J, with 7 bases between. The DNA for the CDR3 is TGCGCCAGCAGCCGGGCCCCGAACACTGAAGCTTTCTTT. It codes for CASSRAPNTEAFF.

This chain links TRBV27 with TRBJ2-1; 8 positions agree with TRBD2. The CDR3 runs 15 residues. The germline V gene encodes CDR1 MNHEY and CDR2 SMNVEV (reference sequence). Unmatched junction bases numbered 7, after V lost 2 bases and J lost 7 bases. CDR3 sequence: CASSLTGGPKNEQFF. The CDR3 DNA reads TGTGCCAGCAGTTTAACGGGAGGGCCTAAAAATGAGCAGTTCTTC.

This chain connects TRBV7-9 to TRBJ2-2; the match to TRBD2 covers 9 bases. V was pared by 5 bases and J by 2 bases, with 9 bases of the junction left unmatched. This CDR3 spans 17 amino acids. Germline CDR1 and CDR2: SEHNR and FQNEAQ (reference sequence). Here the CDR3 reads CASSPSLAGANTGELFF. The CDR3 region has the DNA TGTGCCAGCAGCCCATCCTTAGCGGGAGCAAACACCGGGGAGCTGTTTTTT. Together with reference TRBV7-9 and TRBJ2-2, the CDR3 gives the full variable domain: DTGVSQNPRHKITKRGQNVTFRCDPISEHNRLYWYRQTLGQGPEFLTYFQNEAQLEKSRLLSDRFSAERPKGSFSTLEIQRTEQGDSAMYLCASSPSLAGANTGELFFGEGSRLTVL.

The chain employs TRBV29-1 and TRBJ2-1; TRBD2 matches at 15 bases. V was clipped by 0 bases and J by 7 bases; unmatched bases: 16. Per the germline V gene, CDR1 is SQVTM and CDR2 is ANQGSEA. This CDR3 is built from 20 residues. The CDR3 loop is CSVEDRGGLAGGGFRNEQFF. CDR3 bases: TGCAGCGTTGAAGATCGAGGGGGACTAGCGGGAGGAGGGTTTCGGAATGAGCAGTTCTTC.

The rearrangement joins TRBV5-6 to TRBJ2-1; TRBD2 agrees at 9 bases. Germline-derived CDR1 and CDR2 are SGHDT and YYEEEE. Losses at the gene ends were 6 bases for V and 6 bases for J; bases not matched to a gene: 7. The CDR3 loop spans 14 amino acids. The CDR3 region is CASTSSGGPNEQFF. The CDR3 bases are TGTGCCAGCACGTCGAGCGGGGGGCCCAATGAGCAGTTCTTC. The whole variable domain, remainder taken from reference TRBV5-6 and TRBJ2-1, is DAGVTQSPTHLIKTRGQQVTLRCSPKSGHDTVSWYQQALGQGPQFIFQYYEEEERQRGNFPDRFSGHQFPNYSSELNVNALLLGDSALYLCASTSSGGPNEQFFGPGTRLTVL.

The chain combines TRBV2 with TRBJ1-5, with TRBD1 as a possible D gene (6 bases). Between the trimmed V and J ends, which lost 11 bases and 2 bases, there was a span of 13 bases. The CDR3 runs to 13 residues. Germline V lookup: CDR1 SNHLY, CDR2 FYNNEI. The CDR3 region has the DNA TGTGCCCACGGCCGGACAGGCAATCAGCCCCAGCATTTT. Protein sequence: CAHGRTGNQPQHF.

The J gene is TRBJ2-1, the V gene TRBV7-9; D may be TRBD2 (5 bases). The CDR3 has 18 amino acids. Trimming took off 6 bases at V and 6 bases at J, with 27 bases between the two ends. Germline CDR1 and CDR2: SEHNR and FQNEAQ (reference sequence). CDR3 protein: CASRSPHPGLRTLNEQFF. CDR3 in DNA: TGTGCCAGCAGGTCCCCTCACCCGGGCCTGAGGACTCTCAATGAGCAGTTCTTC. The full variable domain, its missing parts supplied by reference TRBV7-9 and TRBJ2-1, is DTGVSQNPRHKITKRGQNVTFRCDPISEHNRLYWYRQTLGQGPEFLTYFQNEAQLEKSRLLSDRFSAERPKGSFSTLEIQRTEQGDSAMYLCASRSPHPGLRTLNEQFFGPGTRLTVL.

Points on this clone: The DNA is left out, because the CDR3 cannot be placed on it with certainty; the CDR3 is given as TCRdb lists it. The rearrangement joins TRBV27 to TRBJ2-7; TRBD2 was called by the table and not checked on the DNA. Germline V CDR1 and CDR2: MNHEY, SMNVEV (reference sequence). The CDR3 is 16 amino acids in total, end residues counted. This chain's CDR3 is CASSLGTGVGLSEQYF.

The chain links TRBV27 to TRBJ2-1; TRBD2 agrees at 8 bases. The CDR3 sequence is 15 residues long. Trimming removed 0 bases from V and 7 bases from J; junction bases left unmatched: 5. Looked up from germline, CDR1 is MNHEY and CDR2 is SMNVEV (reference sequence). CDR3 residues: CASSLSAGGGNEQFF. Written as DNA, the CDR3 is TGTGCCAGCAGTTTATCGGCGGGAGGTGGTAATGAGCAGTTCTTC.

The chain couples TRBV7-2 to TRBJ2-3, with TRBD1 as a possible D gene (5 bases). Trimming took 5 bases from V and 0 from J, leaving 15 bases between them. Germline loops: CDR1 SGHTA, CDR2 FQGNSA. This CDR3 is built from 16 residues. The CDR3, as DNA: TGTGCCAGCAGCCCACAGGTGGGGCCTAGCACAGATACGCAGTATTTT. It encodes CASSPQVGPSTDTQYF.